This T cell receptor (beta chain) derives from a study of control samples from healthy donors and cancer patients. Sequencing used immunoSEQ multiplex PCR; TCRdb keeps in-frame clones, though not all of them. In the table there are over 100,000 clones, about 87% of which are singletons. This CDR3 is 15 amino acids long. V was pared by 0 bases and J by 3 bases, with 9 bases between. Germline CDR1 is PRHDT and CDR2 is FYEKMQ (reference sequence). The sequence came from a man in his forties in good health. This chain uses TRBV13 with TRBJ1-3; weak D call: TRBD1 (5 bases). Sequencing was carried out using blood. The CDR3 coding sequence is TGTGCCAGCAGCTTAGGCAGGGTAATTGGAAACACCATATATTTT. As protein: CASSLGRVIGNTIYF. The full variable domain, its missing parts supplied by reference TRBV13 and TRBJ1-3, is AAGVIQSPRHLIKEKRETATLKCYPIPRHDTVYWYQQGPGQDPQFLISFYEKMQSDKGSIPDRFSAQQFSDYHSELNMSSLELGDSALYFCASSLGRVIGNTIYFGEGSWLTVV.